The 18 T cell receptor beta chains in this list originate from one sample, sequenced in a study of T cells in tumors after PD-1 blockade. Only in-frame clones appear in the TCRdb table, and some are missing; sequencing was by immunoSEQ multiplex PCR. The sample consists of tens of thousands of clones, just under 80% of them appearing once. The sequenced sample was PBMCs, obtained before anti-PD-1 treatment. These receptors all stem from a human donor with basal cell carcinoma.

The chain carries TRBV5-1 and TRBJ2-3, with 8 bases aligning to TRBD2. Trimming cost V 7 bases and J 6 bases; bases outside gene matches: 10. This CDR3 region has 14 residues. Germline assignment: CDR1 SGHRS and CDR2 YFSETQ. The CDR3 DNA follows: TGCGCCAGCGAGGTGGTACCGGGAGGGGATACGCAGTATTTT. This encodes CASEVVPGGDTQYF.

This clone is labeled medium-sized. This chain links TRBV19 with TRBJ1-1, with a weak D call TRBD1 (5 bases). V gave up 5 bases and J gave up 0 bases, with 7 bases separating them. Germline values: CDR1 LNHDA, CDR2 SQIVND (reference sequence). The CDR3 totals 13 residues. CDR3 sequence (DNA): TGTGCCAGTAGTGACAGTATGAACACTGAAGCTTTCTTT. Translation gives CASSDSMNTEAFF.

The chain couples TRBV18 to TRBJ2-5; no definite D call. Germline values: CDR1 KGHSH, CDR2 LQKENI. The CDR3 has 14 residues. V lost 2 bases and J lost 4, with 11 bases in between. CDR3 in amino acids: CASSPSGRGETQYF. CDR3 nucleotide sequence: TGTGCCAGCTCACCATCTGGCCGAGGAGAGACCCAGTACTTC. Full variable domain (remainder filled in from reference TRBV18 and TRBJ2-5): NAGVMQNPRHLVRRRGQEARLRCSPMKGHSHVYWYRQLPEEGLKFMVYLQKENIIDESGMPKERFSAEFPKEGPSILRIQQVVRGDSAAYFCASSPSGRGETQYFGPGTRLLVL.

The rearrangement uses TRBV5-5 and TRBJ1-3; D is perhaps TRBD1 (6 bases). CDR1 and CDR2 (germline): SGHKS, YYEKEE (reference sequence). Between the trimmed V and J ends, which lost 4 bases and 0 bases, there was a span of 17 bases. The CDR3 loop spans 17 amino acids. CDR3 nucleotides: TGTGCCAGCAGCATAGGGGGACGGACCAACTCTGGAAACACCATATATTTT. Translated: CASSIGGRTNSGNTIYF.

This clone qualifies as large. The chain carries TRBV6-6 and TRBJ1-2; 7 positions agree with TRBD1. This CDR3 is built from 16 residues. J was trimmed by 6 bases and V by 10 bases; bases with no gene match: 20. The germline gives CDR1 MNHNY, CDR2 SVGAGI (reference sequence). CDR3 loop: CATSPIETGRVDGYTF. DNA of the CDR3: TGTGCCACCAGCCCTATTGAGACAGGGAGGGTTGATGGCTACACCTTC.

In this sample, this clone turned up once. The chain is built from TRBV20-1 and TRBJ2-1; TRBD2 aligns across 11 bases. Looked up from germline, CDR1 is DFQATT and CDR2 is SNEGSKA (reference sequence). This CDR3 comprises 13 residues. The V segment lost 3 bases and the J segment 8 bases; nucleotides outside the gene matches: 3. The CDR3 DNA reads TGCAGTGCTAGTAGCGGGGGGGGCGATGAGCAGTTCTTC. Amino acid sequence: CSASSGGGDEQFF.

CDR3 coding DNA: TGTGCCAGCAGCTTGGACGGCGGGGCCCATCCCCCATACGAGCAGTACTTC. It is translated as CASSLDGGAHPPYEQYF. The rearrangement joins TRBV5-5 to TRBJ2-7; D possibly corresponds to TRBD2 (6 bases). V dropped 0 bases and J dropped 4 bases, with 20 bases sitting between them. The germline V gene has CDR1 SGHKS and CDR2 YYEKEE (reference sequence). The CDR3 spans 17 residues.

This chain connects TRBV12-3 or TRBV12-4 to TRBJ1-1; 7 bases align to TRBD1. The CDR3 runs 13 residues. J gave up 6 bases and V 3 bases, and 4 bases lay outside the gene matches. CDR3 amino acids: CASSFSGGAEAFF. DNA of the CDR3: TGTGCCAGCAGTTTCTCAGGGGGAGCTGAAGCTTTCTTT.

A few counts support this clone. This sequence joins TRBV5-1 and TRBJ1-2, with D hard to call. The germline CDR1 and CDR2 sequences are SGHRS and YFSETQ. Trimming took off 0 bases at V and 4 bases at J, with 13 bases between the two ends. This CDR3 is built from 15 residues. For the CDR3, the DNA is TGCGCCAGCAGCTTGGCCCCACAGCTACTCTATGGCTACACCTTC. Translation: CASSLAPQLLYGYTF. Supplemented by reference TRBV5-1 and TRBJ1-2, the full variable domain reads KAGVTQTPRYLIKTRGQQVTLSCSPISGHRSVSWYQQTPGQGLQFLFEYFSETQRNKGNFPGRFSGRQFSNSRSEMNVSTLELGDSALYLCASSLAPQLLYGYTFGSGTRLTVV.

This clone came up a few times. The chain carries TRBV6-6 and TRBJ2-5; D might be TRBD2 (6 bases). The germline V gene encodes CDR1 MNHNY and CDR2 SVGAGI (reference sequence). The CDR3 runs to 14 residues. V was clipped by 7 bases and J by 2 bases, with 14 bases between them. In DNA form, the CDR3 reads TGTGCCAGCACTTTACTAGCCTATCAAGAGACCCAGTACTTC. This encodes CASTLLAYQETQYF.

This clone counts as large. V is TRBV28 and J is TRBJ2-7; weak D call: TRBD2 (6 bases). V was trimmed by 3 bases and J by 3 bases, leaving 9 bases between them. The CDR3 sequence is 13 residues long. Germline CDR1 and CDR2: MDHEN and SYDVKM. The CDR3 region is CASSFAGIYEQYF. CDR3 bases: TGTGCCAGCAGTTTTGCGGGGATCTACGAGCAGTACTTC.

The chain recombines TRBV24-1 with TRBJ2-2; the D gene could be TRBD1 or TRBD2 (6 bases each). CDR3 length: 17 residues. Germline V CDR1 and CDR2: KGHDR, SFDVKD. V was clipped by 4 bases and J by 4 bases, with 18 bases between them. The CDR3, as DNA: TGTGCCACCAGTGACAAAGGGTGGGGGGCGAGCACCGGGGAGCTGTTTTTT. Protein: CATSDKGWGASTGELFF.

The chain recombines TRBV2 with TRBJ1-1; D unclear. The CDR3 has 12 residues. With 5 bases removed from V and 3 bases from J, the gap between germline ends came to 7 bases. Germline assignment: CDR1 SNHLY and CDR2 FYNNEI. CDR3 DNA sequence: TGTGCCAGCAGTCGAAGGGACACTGAAGCTTTCTTT. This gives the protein CASSRRDTEAFF.

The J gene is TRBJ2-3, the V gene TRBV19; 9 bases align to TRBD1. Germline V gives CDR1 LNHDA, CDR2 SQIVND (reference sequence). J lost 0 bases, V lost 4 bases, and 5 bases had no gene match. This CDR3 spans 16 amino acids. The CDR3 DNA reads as TGTGCCAGTAGTACCGACAGGGGGACTAGCACAGATACGCAGTATTTT. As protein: CASSTDRGTSTDTQYF.

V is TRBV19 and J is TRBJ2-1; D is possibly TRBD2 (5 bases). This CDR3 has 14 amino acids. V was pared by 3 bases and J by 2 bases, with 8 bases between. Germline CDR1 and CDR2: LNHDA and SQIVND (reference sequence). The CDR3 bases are TGTGCCAGTAGTATTAGCGCTGCCTACAATGAGCAGTTCTTC. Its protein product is CASSISAAYNEQFF.

This CDR3 is CASTPPGNYGYTF. CDR3 bases: TGTGCCAGCACTCCGCCAGGAAACTATGGCTACACCTTC. The chain employs TRBV2 and TRBJ1-2; D unclear. V dropped 7 bases and J dropped 2 bases, with 11 bases sitting between them. The CDR3 contains 13 residues. Germline V gives CDR1 SNHLY, CDR2 FYNNEI. The variable domain in full, with the rest retrieved from reference TRBV2 and TRBJ1-2, is EPEVTQTPSHQVTQMGQEVILRCVPISNHLYFYWYRQILGQKVEFLVSFYNNEISEKSEIFDDQFSVERPDGSNFTLKIRSTKLEDSAMYFCASTPPGNYGYTFGSGTRLTVV.

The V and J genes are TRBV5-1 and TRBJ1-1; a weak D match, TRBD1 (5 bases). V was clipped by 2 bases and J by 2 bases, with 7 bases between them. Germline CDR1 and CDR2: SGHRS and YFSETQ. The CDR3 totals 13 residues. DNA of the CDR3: TGCGCCAGCAGCTTCGGGGACAACACTGAAGCTTTCTTT. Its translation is CASSFGDNTEAFF.

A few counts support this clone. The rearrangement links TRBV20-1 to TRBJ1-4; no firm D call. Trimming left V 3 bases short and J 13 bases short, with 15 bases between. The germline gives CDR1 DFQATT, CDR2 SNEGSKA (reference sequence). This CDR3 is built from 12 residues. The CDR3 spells CSASHNQRSLFF. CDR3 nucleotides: TGCAGTGCTAGTCACAACCAAAGGTCACTGTTTTTT.